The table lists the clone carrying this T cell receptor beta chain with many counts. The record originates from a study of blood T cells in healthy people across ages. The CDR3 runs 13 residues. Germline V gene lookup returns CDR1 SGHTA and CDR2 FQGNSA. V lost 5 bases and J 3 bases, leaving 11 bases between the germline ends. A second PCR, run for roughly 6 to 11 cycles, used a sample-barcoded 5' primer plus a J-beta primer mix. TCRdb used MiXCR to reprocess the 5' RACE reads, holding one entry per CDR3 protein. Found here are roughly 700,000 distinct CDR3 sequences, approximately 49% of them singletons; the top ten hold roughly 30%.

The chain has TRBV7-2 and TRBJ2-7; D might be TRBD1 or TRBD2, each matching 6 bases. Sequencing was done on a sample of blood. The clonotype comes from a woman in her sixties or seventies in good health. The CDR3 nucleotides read TGTGCCAGCAGCCCTCGGGGGCTCTACGAGCAGTACTTC. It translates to CASSPRGLYEQYF.